This T cell receptor (beta chain) was sequenced in a study of T cell responses to AZD1222 COVID-19 vaccine. Study outcomes and limitations: Receipt of two AZD1222 doses was followed by a rise in Spike-specific TCR breadth and depth.

This CDR3 is built from 14 residues. CDR1 is MNHEY, CDR2 SVGAGI, per germline. Trimming pared 2 bases from V and 0 bases from J, leaving 7 bases between. With respect to this clone: The target antigen is unknown.

Generated by immunoSEQ multiplex PCR, the TCRdb table keeps only in-frame clones and is missing some. This table has about 120,000 clones, 85% to 90% appearing once. J is TRBJ1-2 and V is TRBV6-5, with unresolved D. The sample here was peripheral blood, taken on day 0 of AZD1222 vaccination. The sequence was collected from an adult in good health. The CDR3 reads CASSYDGSNYGYTF. In nucleotides, the CDR3 is TGTGCCAGCAGTTACGACGGATCTAACTATGGCTACACCTTC.